This T cell receptor (beta chain) was sequenced in a study of tumor and adjacent non-tumor tissue in lung cancer. The overall study: On average, productive TCRbeta reads reached about 4.17 million per sample. General observations from the study: Compared with tumor, normal lung showed significantly lower TCR diversity. Normal lung showed higher cumulative top 100 clone frequency than tumor.

A modified ARM-PCR protocol with three rounds of nested PCR amplified TCRbeta. TCRdb analysed the multiplex PCR reads with MiXCR anew, one entry per CDR3 protein. Among over 80,000 distinct CDR3 sequences listed, around 76% were seen once. RNA was extracted from bulk tissue without any cell sorting. The normal lung tissue was taken more than 3 cm from the tumor edge. Between August and November 2014, newly diagnosed, chemotherapy-naive lung cancer patients underwent thoracic surgery in China. Trimming shortened V by 4 bases and J by 2 bases, and 18 bases separated the two germline ends. The CDR3 has 16 amino acids. Germline V gene sequence: CDR1 SQVTM, CDR2 ANQGSEA. Regarding this clonotype: The antigen is unknown.

J is TRBJ2-1 and V is TRBV29-1, with D tentatively TRBD1 (5 bases). Sequenced material: distant non-tumor lung tissue. This clonotype was sampled from a woman aged 45-60 years with non-small cell lung cancer. The CDR3 spells CSVGNPNRRTYNEQFF. CDR3 DNA: TGCAGCGTTGGAAATCCGAACAGGCGGACCTACAATGAGCAGTTCTTC.